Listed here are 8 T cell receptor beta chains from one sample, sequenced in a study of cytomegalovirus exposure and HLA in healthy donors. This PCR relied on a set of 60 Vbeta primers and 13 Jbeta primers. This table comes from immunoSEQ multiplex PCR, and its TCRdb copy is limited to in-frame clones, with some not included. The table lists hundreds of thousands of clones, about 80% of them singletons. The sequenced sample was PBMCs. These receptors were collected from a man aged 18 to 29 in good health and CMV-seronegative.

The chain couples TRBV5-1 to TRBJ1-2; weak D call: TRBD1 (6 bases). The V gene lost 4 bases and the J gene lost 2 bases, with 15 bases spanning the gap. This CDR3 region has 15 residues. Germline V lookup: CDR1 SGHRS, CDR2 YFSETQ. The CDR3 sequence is CASSRGGALNYGYTF. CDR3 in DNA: TGCGCCAGCAGCCGGGGGGGGGCCCTGAACTATGGCTACACCTTC.

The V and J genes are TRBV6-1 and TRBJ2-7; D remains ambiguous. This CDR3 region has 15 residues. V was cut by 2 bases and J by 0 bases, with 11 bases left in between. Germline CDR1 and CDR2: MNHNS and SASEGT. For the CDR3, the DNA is TGTGCCAGCAGTGAAATGTCCGCCTACTCCTACGAGCAGTACTTC. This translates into CASSEMSAYSYEQYF.

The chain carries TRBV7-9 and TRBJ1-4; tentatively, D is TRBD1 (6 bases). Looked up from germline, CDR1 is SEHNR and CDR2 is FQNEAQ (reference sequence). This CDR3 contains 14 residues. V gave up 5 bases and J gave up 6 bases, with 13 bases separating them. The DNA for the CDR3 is TGTGCCAGCAGCCCAGGGGAATTCGATGAAAAACTGTTTTTT. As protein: CASSPGEFDEKLFF.

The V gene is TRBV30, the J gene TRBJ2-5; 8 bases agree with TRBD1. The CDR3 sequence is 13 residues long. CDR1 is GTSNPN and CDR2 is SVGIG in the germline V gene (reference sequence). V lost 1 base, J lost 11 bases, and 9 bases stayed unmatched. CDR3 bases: TGTGCCTGGAGTGACAACTCACAGGGGGTGCAGTACTTC. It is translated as CAWSDNSQGVQYF.

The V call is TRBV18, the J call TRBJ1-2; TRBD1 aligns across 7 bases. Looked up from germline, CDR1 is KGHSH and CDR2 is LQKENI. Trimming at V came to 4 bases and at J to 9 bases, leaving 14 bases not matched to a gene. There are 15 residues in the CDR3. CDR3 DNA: TGTGCCAGCTCACACAGCAACGACAGGGAAGGCCGCTACACCTTC. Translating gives CASSHSNDREGRYTF.

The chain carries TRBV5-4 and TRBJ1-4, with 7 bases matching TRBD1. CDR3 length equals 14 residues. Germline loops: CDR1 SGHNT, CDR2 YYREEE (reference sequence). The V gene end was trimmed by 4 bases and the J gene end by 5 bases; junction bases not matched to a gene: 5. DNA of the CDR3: TGTGCCAGCAGCCCGGGACAGTCAAATGAAAAACTGTTTTTT. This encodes CASSPGQSNEKLFF.

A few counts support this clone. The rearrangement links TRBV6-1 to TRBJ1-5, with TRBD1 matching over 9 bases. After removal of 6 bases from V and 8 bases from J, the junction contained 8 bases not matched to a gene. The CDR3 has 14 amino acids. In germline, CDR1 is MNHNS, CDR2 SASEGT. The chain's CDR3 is CASSQTGGMEPQHF. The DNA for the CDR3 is TGTGCCAGCAGCCAGACAGGGGGTATGGAGCCCCAGCATTTT.

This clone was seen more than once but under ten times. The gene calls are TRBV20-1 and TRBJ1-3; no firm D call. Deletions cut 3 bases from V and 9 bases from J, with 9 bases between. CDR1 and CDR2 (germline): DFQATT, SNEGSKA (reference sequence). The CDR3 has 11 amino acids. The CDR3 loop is CSASTRVTIYF. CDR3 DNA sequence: TGCAGTGCTAGTACGCGGGTCACCATATATTTT.